This T cell receptor (beta chain) was recorded in a study of T cell repertoires in ileal Crohn's disease. Study-wide context: Around 37% were active smokers at surgery; median disease duration was about 7.5 years. About half of patients got postoperative therapy: around 10 thiopurines, approximately 18 anti-TNF.

Sequencing used immunoSEQ multiplex PCR; TCRdb keeps in-frame clones, though not all of them. The sample shows 2,000 to 3,000 clones, 70% to 90% of them seen only once. The specimen sequenced was ileal tissue. The TCR originated in an adult with Crohn's disease.

CDR3 in amino acids: CATADGYTF. CDR3 sequence (DNA): TGTGCCACCGCGGATGGCTACACCTTC. V gene TRBV19 combines with J gene TRBJ1-2; D uncertain. CDR1 and CDR2 from the germline V gene are LNHDA and SQIVND (reference sequence). The CDR3 extends over 9 amino acids. The V end lost 10 bases, the J end lost 6 bases, and 6 bases lay between the germline ends.